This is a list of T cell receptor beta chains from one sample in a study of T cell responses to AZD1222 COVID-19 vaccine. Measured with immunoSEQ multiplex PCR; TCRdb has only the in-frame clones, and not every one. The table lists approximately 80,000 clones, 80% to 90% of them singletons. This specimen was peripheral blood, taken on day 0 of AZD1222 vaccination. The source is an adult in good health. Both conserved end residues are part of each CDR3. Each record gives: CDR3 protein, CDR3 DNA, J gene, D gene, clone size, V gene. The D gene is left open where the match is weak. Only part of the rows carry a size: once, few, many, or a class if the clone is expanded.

CASSFGGVGGNIQYF | TGTGCCAGCAGCTTTGGCGGGGTAGGGGGAAACATTCAGTACTTC | TRBJ2-4 | - | - | TRBV11-2
CASLQAGGGYTDTQYF | TGTGCCAGCTTACAAGCGGGAGGCGGGTACACAGATACGCAGTATTTT | TRBJ2-3 | TRBD2 | once | TRBV28
CASSGTGLQPQHF | TGTGCCAGCAGCGGGACGGGACTTCAGCCCCAGCATTTT | TRBJ1-5 | - | - | TRBV6-5
CASSIGTTSRGDTQYF | TGTGCCAGCAGCATCGGGACGACCTCAAGGGGAGATACGCAGTATTTT | TRBJ2-3 | - | - | TRBV7-9
CASSLNGYSKAFF | TGTGCCAGCAGCTTAAACGGGTACAGTAAAGCTTTCTTT | TRBJ1-1 | - | - | TRBV11-3
CASSGQRGPEQYF | TGTGCCAGCAGCGGACAGCGAGGGCCCGAGCAGTACTTC | TRBJ2-7 | - | once | TRBV3-1/TRBV3-2
CASSPRKPGQGAMPEKLFF | TGCGCCAGCAGCCCGCGGAAACCGGGACAGGGGGCGATGCCTGAAAAACTGTTTTTT | TRBJ1-4 | TRBD1 | - | TRBV5-1
CASSFQSRTGAYEQYF | TGTGCCAGCAGCTTTCAGAGTAGGACAGGGGCCTACGAGCAGTACTTC | TRBJ2-7 | TRBD1 | - | TRBV7-9
CATSDYIYGYTF | TGTGCCACCAGTGACTATATCTATGGCTACACCTTC | TRBJ1-2 | - | - | TRBV24-1
CAISEVRFEEKLFF | TGTGCCATCAGTGAGGTTCGTTTCGAGGAAAAACTGTTTTTT | TRBJ1-4 | - | - | TRBV10-3
CASSGDGRGYGYTF | TGTGCCAGCAGTGGGGACGGACGAGGGTATGGCTACACCTTC | TRBJ1-2 | - | - | TRBV2
CAISFPLTPGLAGVDSYNEQFF | TGTGCCATCAGTTTTCCTTTGACGCCGGGACTAGCGGGAGTTGACTCCTACAATGAGCAGTTCTTC | TRBJ2-1 | TRBD2 | - | TRBV10-3
CASSQWAGEDTQYF | TGTGCCAGCAGCCAATGGGCAGGGGAGGATACGCAGTATTTT | TRBJ2-3 | - | - | TRBV14
CASSLRTGQTDTQYF | TGCGCCAGCAGCCTTCGGACAGGGCAGACGGATACGCAGTATTTT | TRBJ2-3 | TRBD1 | - | TRBV5-1
CAISGRLAGSSGELFF | TGTGCCATCAGTGGGAGACTAGCGGGAAGTTCCGGGGAGCTGTTTTTT | TRBJ2-2 | TRBD2 | - | TRBV10-3
CASSLGHEQYF | TGCGCCAGCAGCTTAGGCCACGAGCAGTACTTC | TRBJ2-7 | - | - | TRBV5-1
CASGQPQHF | TGTGCCAGCGGCCAGCCCCAGCATTTT | TRBJ1-5 | - | - | TRBV28
CASTRGSGRDETQYF | TGTGCTAGCACCCGGGGTAGCGGGAGGGATGAGACCCAGTACTTC | TRBJ2-5 | TRBD2 | - | TRBV7-7
CASSLSDRYEQYF | TGTGCCAGCAGCCTGTCCGACAGGTACGAGCAGTACTTC | TRBJ2-7 | - | - | TRBV3-1/TRBV3-2
CASSGTLPITDTQYF | TGTGCCAGCAGTGGGACCCTCCCGATCACAGATACGCAGTATTTT | TRBJ2-3 | - | - | TRBV2
CASIRTSGSSTDTQYF | TGTGCCAGCATTCGGACTAGCGGGAGTAGCACAGATACGCAGTATTTT | TRBJ2-3 | TRBD2 | - | TRBV27
CASSSRTQGDTEAFF | TGCGCCAGCAGTTCTCGAACCCAGGGGGACACTGAAGCTTTCTTT | TRBJ1-1 | TRBD1 | few | TRBV5-1
CASSLDTGWTHYGYTF | TGTGCCAGCAGCTTAGATACAGGGTGGACTCACTATGGCTACACCTTC | TRBJ1-2 | - | - | TRBV7-9
CASSYSYSRYF | TGTGCCAGCAGTTACTCGTACTCCCGATACTTC | TRBJ2-5 | - | - | TRBV6-7
CASSEQLNQPQHF | TGTGCCAGCAGTGAACAGCTGAATCAGCCCCAGCATTTT | TRBJ1-5 | - | - | TRBV6-4
CASSLGQGSPYEQYF | TGTGCCAGCAGCTTAGGACAGGGAAGTCCCTACGAGCAGTACTTC | TRBJ2-7 | TRBD1 | - | TRBV7-9
CASSSRTKGSGGPFYEQYF | TGTGCCAGCAGTTCGCGGACGAAGGGTTCGGGAGGGCCTTTCTACGAGCAGTACTTC | TRBJ2-7 | TRBD2 | - | TRBV27
CASSFVDRDTEAFF | TGTGCCAGCAGCTTCGTAGACAGAGACACTGAAGCTTTCTTT | TRBJ1-1 | - | - | TRBV7-9
CATSDGPSNQPQHF | TGTGCCACCAGTGATGGTCCTAGCAATCAGCCCCAGCATTTT | TRBJ1-5 | - | - | TRBV24-1
CATSRDPTATLYGYTF | TGTGCCACCAGCAGAGACCCGACAGCAACCCTCTATGGCTACACCTTC | TRBJ1-2 | - | - | TRBV15
CATSRRRSSGTDTQYF | TGTGCCACCAGCAGACGTCGAAGTAGCGGGACAGATACGCAGTATTTT | TRBJ2-3 | TRBD2 | - | TRBV15
CASSQRAAGEKLFF | TGTGCCAGCAGCCAACGGGCCGCCGGGGAAAAACTGTTTTTT | TRBJ1-4 | - | once | TRBV7-9
CASRDSIAPQETQYF | TGTGCCAGCAGGGATTCAATAGCACCCCAAGAGACCCAGTACTTC | TRBJ2-5 | - | once | TRBV27
CASSLGLSTNTIYF | TGTGCCAGCAGCTTAGGGCTGTCTACGAACACCATATATTTT | TRBJ1-3 | - | - | TRBV7-2
CASSNDRLDNEQFF | TGTGCCAGCAGCAATGACAGGTTAGACAATGAGCAGTTCTTC | TRBJ2-1 | - | - | TRBV5-4
CASSGGLPYEQYF | TGTGCCAGCAGTGGGGGGCTTCCTTACGAGCAGTACTTC | TRBJ2-7 | - | - | TRBV2
CASSSPVPSEGAYNEQFF | TGTGCCAGCAGTTCGCCCGTCCCTAGCGAGGGTGCCTACAATGAGCAGTTCTTC | TRBJ2-1 | - | - | TRBV27
CATSSRTGGNYGYTF | TGTGCCACCAGCAGCAGGACAGGGGGAAACTATGGCTACACCTTC | TRBJ1-2 | TRBD1 | - | TRBV15
CASSLERSSYGYTF | TGTGCCAGCAGTTTAGAACGGTCTTCCTATGGCTACACCTTC | TRBJ1-2 | - | - | TRBV28
CASSATGVQPQHF | TGTGCCAGCAGTGCGACAGGAGTGCAGCCCCAGCATTTT | TRBJ1-5 | - | - | TRBV25-1
CASSFNPGNSGSPLHF | TGTGCCAGCAGCTTTAATCCGGGTAACAGTGGTTCACCCCTCCACTTT | TRBJ1-6 | - | - | TRBV27
CASSEPATGSSYGYTF | TGTGCCAGCAGTGAACCCGCCACAGGGTCTTCTTATGGCTACACCTTC | TRBJ1-2 | - | once | TRBV6-1
CASSTPQGYGYTF | TGTGCCAGCAGCACCCCGCAGGGTTACGGCTACACCTTC | TRBJ1-2 | - | few | TRBV28
CASSSGGPRDNEQYF | TGTGCCAGCAGCTCAGGGGGGCCCAGAGACAACGAGCAGTACTTC | TRBJ2-7 | - | - | TRBV5-4
CASSLGGGTSYGYTF | TGCGCCAGCAGCTTGGGAGGGGGCACCAGCTATGGCTACACCTTC | TRBJ1-2 | TRBD1 | - | TRBV5-1
CASSLYLGQTANTGELFF | TGTGCCAGCAGCTTATACTTAGGGCAGACCGCGAACACCGGGGAGCTGTTTTTT | TRBJ2-2 | - | once | TRBV7-9
CASSEALQGYGYTF | TGTGCCAGCAGTGAAGCGCTGCAGGGATATGGCTACACCTTC | TRBJ1-2 | - | - | TRBV6-1
CASSQGQNNEKLFF | TGTGCCAGCAGCCAAGGACAGAATAATGAAAAACTGTTTTTT | TRBJ1-4 | - | - | TRBV4-2
CASSLRLADATDTQYF | TGTGCCAGCAGCTTGAGGCTAGCAGATGCCACAGATACGCAGTATTTT | TRBJ2-3 | - | - | TRBV7-3
CASGRISTDTQYF | TGTGCCAGCGGACGGATTAGCACAGATACGCAGTATTTT | TRBJ2-3 | - | - | TRBV2
CASSTRDQETQYF | TGTGCCAGCTCAACCCGGGACCAAGAGACCCAGTACTTC | TRBJ2-5 | - | - | TRBV18
CATSSEAGLRGEKLFF | TGTGCCACCAGCAGCGAAGCAGGGCTTAGAGGAGAAAAACTGTTTTTT | TRBJ1-4 | - | - | TRBV15
CASSDNSYEQYF | TGTGCCAGCAGTGATAACAGCTACGAGCAGTACTTC | TRBJ2-7 | - | - | TRBV25-1
CASSLEEGYNSPLHF | TGTGCCAGCAGCTTGGAGGAGGGCTATAATTCACCCCTCCACTTT | TRBJ1-6 | - | - | TRBV5-4
CASSPTGRGNQPQHF | TGTGCCAGCAGCCCTACAGGGAGGGGCAATCAGCCCCAGCATTTT | TRBJ1-5 | - | - | TRBV3-1/TRBV3-2